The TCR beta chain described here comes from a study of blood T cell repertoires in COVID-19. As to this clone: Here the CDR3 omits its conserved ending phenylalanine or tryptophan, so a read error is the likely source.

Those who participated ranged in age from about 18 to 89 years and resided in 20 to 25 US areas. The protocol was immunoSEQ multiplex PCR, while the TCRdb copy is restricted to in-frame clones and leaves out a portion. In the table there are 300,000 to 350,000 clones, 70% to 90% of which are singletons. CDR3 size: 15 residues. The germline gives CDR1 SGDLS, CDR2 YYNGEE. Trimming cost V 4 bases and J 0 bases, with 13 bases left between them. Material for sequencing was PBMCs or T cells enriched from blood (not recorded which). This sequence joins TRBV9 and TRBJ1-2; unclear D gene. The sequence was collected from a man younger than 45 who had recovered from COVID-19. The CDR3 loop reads CASSFSEASNYGYTL. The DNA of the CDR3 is TGTGCCAGCAGCTTCTCAGAGGCTTCTAACTATGGCTACACCCTC.